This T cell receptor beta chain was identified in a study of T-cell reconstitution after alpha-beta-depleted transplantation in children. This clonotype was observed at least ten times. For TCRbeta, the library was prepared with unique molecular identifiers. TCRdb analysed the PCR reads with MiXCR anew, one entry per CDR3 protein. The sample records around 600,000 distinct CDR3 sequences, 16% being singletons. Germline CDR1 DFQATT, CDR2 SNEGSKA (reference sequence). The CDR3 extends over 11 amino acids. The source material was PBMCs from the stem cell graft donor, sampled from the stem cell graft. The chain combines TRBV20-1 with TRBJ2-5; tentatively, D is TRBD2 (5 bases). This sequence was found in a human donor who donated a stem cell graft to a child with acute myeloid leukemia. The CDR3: CRTTGGETQYF. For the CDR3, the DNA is TGCAGGACCACCGGAGGAGAGACCCAGTACTTC.